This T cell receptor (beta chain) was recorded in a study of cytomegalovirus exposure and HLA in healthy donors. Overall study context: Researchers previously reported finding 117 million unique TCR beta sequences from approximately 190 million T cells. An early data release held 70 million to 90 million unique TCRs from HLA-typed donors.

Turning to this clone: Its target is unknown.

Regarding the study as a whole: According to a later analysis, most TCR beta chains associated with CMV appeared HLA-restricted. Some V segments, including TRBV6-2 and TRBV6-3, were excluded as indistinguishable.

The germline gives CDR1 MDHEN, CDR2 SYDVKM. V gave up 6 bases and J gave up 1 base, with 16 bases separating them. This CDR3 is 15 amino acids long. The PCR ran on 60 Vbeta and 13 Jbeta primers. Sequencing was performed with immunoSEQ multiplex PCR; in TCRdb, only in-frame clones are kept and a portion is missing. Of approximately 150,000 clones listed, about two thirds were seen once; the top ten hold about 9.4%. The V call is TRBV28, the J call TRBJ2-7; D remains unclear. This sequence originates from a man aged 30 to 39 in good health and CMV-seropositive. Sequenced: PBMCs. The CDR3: CASSSAGEESYEQYF. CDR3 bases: TGTGCCAGCAGCTCCGCCGGAGAAGAATCCTACGAGCAGTACTTC.